This is a list of T cell receptor beta chains from one sample in a study of blood T cell repertoires in COVID-19. Clones were read by immunoSEQ multiplex PCR, and TCRdb kept only the in-frame ones, dropping some. The table lists 150,000 to 200,000 clones, around nine tenths of them singletons. The sequencing sample was made of peripheral blood. These receptors were taken from a man younger than 35 with active or convalescent COVID-19. The CDR3 runs from the conserved cysteine through the conserved F or W.

j_gene: TRBJ1-1; v_gene: TRBV28; CDR3aa: CASSPAWGLNTEAFF
j_gene: TRBJ2-1; v_gene: TRBV20-1; CDR3aa: CSAVRVDEQFF
j_gene: TRBJ1-5; v_gene: TRBV7-2; CDR3aa: CASSLELEGPQHF
j_gene: TRBJ1-2; v_gene: TRBV28; CDR3aa: CATSGGAPGYTF
j_gene: TRBJ2-7; v_gene: TRBV7-6; CDR3aa: CASSLEGAGRSGEQYF
j_gene: TRBJ1-6; v_gene: TRBV28; CDR3aa: CASRARDSSPNSPLHF
j_gene: TRBJ1-1; v_gene: TRBV5-1; CDR3aa: CASSLQGNTEAFF
j_gene: TRBJ2-1; v_gene: TRBV7-8; CDR3aa: CASSLGLAADANEQFF
j_gene: TRBJ1-5; v_gene: TRBV6-6; CDR3aa: CASSPWIGQPRFFYSNQPQHF
j_gene: TRBJ1-3; v_gene: TRBV18; CDR3aa: CASSPGTGDGNTIYF
j_gene: TRBJ2-1; v_gene: TRBV5-1; CDR3aa: CASNDYGGSDNEQFF
j_gene: TRBJ2-3; v_gene: TRBV10-1; CDR3aa: CASSEDSGSTDTQYF
j_gene: TRBJ2-2; v_gene: TRBV14; CDR3aa: CASRPTPTGELFF
j_gene: TRBJ1-1; v_gene: TRBV5-4; CDR3aa: CASSGQGTEAFF
j_gene: TRBJ2-4; v_gene: TRBV4-1; CDR3aa: CASSQGAARIAKNIQYF
j_gene: TRBJ1-1; v_gene: TRBV27; CDR3aa: CASSLSGTGVRTEAFF
j_gene: TRBJ1-5; v_gene: TRBV5-1; CDR3aa: CASSLEPGQHQPQHF
j_gene: TRBJ1-3; v_gene: TRBV6-6; CDR3aa: CASSYGRGASGNTIYF
j_gene: TRBJ2-1; v_gene: TRBV7-9; CDR3aa: CASSFFRLAGGLIYNEQFF
j_gene: TRBJ1-1; v_gene: TRBV2; CDR3aa: CASNYRGSDEAFF
j_gene: TRBJ1-3; v_gene: TRBV7-9; CDR3aa: CASSLTVLSGNTIYF
j_gene: TRBJ2-3; v_gene: TRBV19; CDR3aa: CASSPGLGGDVDTQYF
j_gene: TRBJ2-5; v_gene: TRBV2; CDR3aa: CASSADRAQETQYF
j_gene: TRBJ2-1; v_gene: TRBV11-3; CDR3aa: CASSPSPPYLPTDEQFF
j_gene: TRBJ1-4; v_gene: TRBV18; CDR3aa: CASSRVMTGTELFF
j_gene: TRBJ2-2; v_gene: TRBV5-1; CDR3aa: CASSPGGTNTGELFF
j_gene: TRBJ2-1; v_gene: TRBV11-1; CDR3aa: CASSLGLRGEQFF
j_gene: TRBJ2-7; v_gene: TRBV21-1; CDR3aa: CASSKEGLQLSSYEQYF
j_gene: TRBJ2-7; v_gene: TRBV2; CDR3aa: CASSEQGWYYEQYF
j_gene: TRBJ2-3; v_gene: TRBV9; CDR3aa: CASSEGVLASDTQYF
j_gene: TRBJ2-1; v_gene: TRBV12-5; CDR3aa: CASGLVPLPMAGNTYNEQFF
j_gene: TRBJ2-1; v_gene: TRBV6-5; CDR3aa: CASTRGGLADNEQFF
j_gene: TRBJ2-1; v_gene: TRBV5-1; CDR3aa: CASSLPTSGRANEQFF
j_gene: TRBJ2-1; v_gene: TRBV28; CDR3aa: CASSPWTSGTREQFF
j_gene: TRBJ1-1; v_gene: TRBV11-3; CDR3aa: CASSRLGPPEAFF
j_gene: TRBJ1-3; v_gene: TRBV24-1; CDR3aa: CATSGSGSGNTIYF
j_gene: TRBJ2-3; v_gene: TRBV10-1; CDR3aa: CASSEQGSSTDTQYF
j_gene: TRBJ1-5; v_gene: TRBV9; CDR3aa: CASSEGVSQPQHF
j_gene: TRBJ1-1; v_gene: TRBV6-5; CDR3aa: CASVPPGTLTEAFF
j_gene: TRBJ1-1; v_gene: TRBV3-1/TRBV3-2; CDR3aa: CASSLLGNTEAFF
j_gene: TRBJ2-7; v_gene: TRBV19; CDR3aa: CASRGGFAYEQYF
j_gene: TRBJ1-2; v_gene: TRBV4-1; CDR3aa: CASSRLGLNYGYTF
j_gene: TRBJ1-2; v_gene: TRBV6-5; CDR3aa: CASNPGQGDGYTF
j_gene: TRBJ1-3; v_gene: TRBV7-9; CDR3aa: CAPGRQADSGNTIYF
j_gene: TRBJ1-3; v_gene: TRBV9; CDR3aa: CASSVAGQGSGNTIYF